The subject of this entry is one T cell receptor (beta chain). PCR amplification relied on 60 Vbeta primers (plus 13 Jbeta primers). Using immunoSEQ multiplex PCR, the repertoire was profiled, and TCRdb retains in-frame clones only, with some absent. The sample carries 120,000 to 150,000 clones, roughly 77% recorded once. The CDR3 length is 15 residues. Germline V CDR1 and CDR2: MGHRA, YSYEKL. V shed 0 bases and J shed 7 bases, with 15 bases lying between them. The entry originates in a study of cytomegalovirus exposure and HLA in healthy donors. The source of this sequence is a female donor in good health and CMV-seronegative. The material sequenced was PBMCs. This rearrangement joins TRBV4-1 to TRBJ1-1; TRBD1 is a possible D gene (6 bases). CDR3 loop: CASSQEWQGTIEAFF. In DNA, the CDR3 is TGCGCCAGCAGCCAAGAATGGCAGGGGACCATTGAAGCTTTCTTT.